Each of the 23 T cell receptor beta chains below was sequenced from the same sample in a study of vaccination and CD4 T cells after COVID-19. No antigens are known for them. The treatment is: approximately nine-day PBMC culture with coronavirus spike peptide pools or control peptides (ViraFEST assay). Cultured CD4+ T cell DNA was sequenced using the Oncomine TCR Beta short-read assay. TCRdb analysed the PCR reads with MiXCR anew, one entry per CDR3 protein. There are approximately 10,000 distinct CDR3 sequences in the sample; over 55% occur only once, and 23% lies in the top ten. Sequencing input: CD4+ T cells from blood, cultured in vitro. These receptors came from a human donor who had recovered from COVID-19.

This chain connects TRBV6-1 to TRBJ2-1, with D perhaps being TRBD1 or TRBD2 (5 bases each). In germline, CDR1 is MNHNS, CDR2 SASEGT. CDR3 length equals 14 residues. Trimming took 6 bases from V and 3 from J, leaving 12 bases between them. The CDR3 region is CASSGTAGYNEQFF. DNA for the CDR3: TGTGCCAGCAGCGGGACGGCAGGCTACAATGAGCAGTTCTTC.

This clonotype has just a few counts. CDR3 amino acids: CSARDMIRDTQYF. In nucleotides, the CDR3 is TGCAGTGCTAGAGATATGATCCGAGATACGCAGTATTTT. The chain is built from TRBV20-1 and TRBJ2-3; D is unresolved. The CDR3 consists of 13 residues. Germline values: CDR1 DFQATT, CDR2 SNEGSKA (reference sequence). V lost 0 bases to trimming and J lost 5 bases, with 9 bases between them.

The CDR3 reads CATSDLSGRAPETQYF. DNA of the CDR3: TGTGCCACCAGTGATTTGTCCGGGAGGGCCCCGGAGACCCAGTACTTC. The chain has TRBV24-1 and TRBJ2-5; the match to TRBD2 covers 8 bases. With 0 bases clipped from V and 5 bases from J, the junction kept 7 bases outside the gene matches. Germline CDR1 and CDR2: KGHDR and SFDVKD. The CDR3 runs 16 residues.

The genes are TRBV6-2 or TRBV6-3 and TRBJ2-7; TRBD2 aligns across 8 bases. The ends lost 4 bases at V and 4 bases at J; junction bases unmatched: 9. Germline-derived CDR1 and CDR2 are MNHEY and SVGEGT. This CDR3 has 15 amino acids. In DNA, the CDR3 is TGTGCCAGCAGTTCCCGGGGACTAGAGTCTTACGAGCAGTACTTC. Protein: CASSSRGLESYEQYF.

V is TRBV7-9 and J is TRBJ2-3; 7 bases match TRBD2. Germline values: CDR1 SEHNR, CDR2 FQNEAQ (reference sequence). V lost 4 bases, J lost 1 base, and 11 bases stayed unmatched. The CDR3 has 17 residues. This CDR3 reads CASSSLTSGIRTDTQYF. The CDR3 DNA reads TGTGCCAGCAGCTCGCTGACGAGCGGGATACGCACAGATACGCAGTATTTT.

The chain joins TRBV2 to TRBJ1-1, with D maybe TRBD1 (6 bases). Trimming shortened V by 6 bases and J by 5 bases, and 19 bases separated the two germline ends. The V gene's germline CDR1 is SNHLY and CDR2 FYNNEI. The CDR3 is made up of 15 amino acids. In DNA, the CDR3 is TGTGCCAGCAGCTCGACAGGAGGGCTGGGAACTGAAGCTTTCTTT. It encodes CASSSTGGLGTEAFF.

This chain links TRBV2 with TRBJ2-5, with TRBD2 matching over 7 bases. Germline-derived CDR1 and CDR2 are SNHLY and FYNNEI. V was clipped by 5 bases and J by 3 bases; unmatched bases: 6. The CDR3 extends over 14 amino acids. The CDR3 spells CASSYLLAEETQYF. In nucleotides, the CDR3 is TGTGCCAGCAGTTATCTCCTAGCGGAAGAGACCCAGTACTTC.

The V and J genes are TRBV4-2 and TRBJ1-1, with D unresolved. Germline V CDR1 and CDR2: LGHNA, YNFKEQ. V was clipped by 3 bases and J by 0 bases, with 5 bases between them. The CDR3 consists of 13 residues. The CDR3 spells CASSHSMNTEAFF. The DNA for the CDR3 is TGTGCCAGCAGCCACTCCATGAACACTGAAGCTTTCTTT.

The chain carries TRBV20-1 and TRBJ2-3, with D possibly called TRBD1 or TRBD2 (5 bases each). Germline V gene lookup returns CDR1 DFQATT and CDR2 SNEGSKA (reference sequence). This CDR3 contains 14 residues. This CDR3 is CSVRPGTPTDTQYF. DNA of the CDR3: TGCAGCGTGAGACCCGGGACCCCCACAGATACGCAGTATTTT.

The V call is TRBV7-2, the J call TRBJ2-7, with 15 bases fitting TRBD2. The CDR3 length is 16 residues. The germline CDR1 and CDR2 sequences are SGHTA and FQGNSA. The trim removed 5 bases at V and 7 bases at J, leaving 9 bases unmatched. CDR3 protein: CASSKGLAGGQGEQYF. The CDR3 DNA reads as TGTGCCAGCAGCAAGGGACTAGCGGGGGGCCAGGGTGAGCAGTACTTC.

The chain recombines TRBV20-1 with TRBJ1-5; 10 bases fit TRBD1. Germline-derived CDR1 and CDR2 are DFQATT and SNEGSKA (reference sequence). There are 14 residues in the CDR3. The junction had 8 bases not matched to a gene; V was cut back by 6 bases and J by 6 bases. The CDR3 nucleotides are TGCAGTGCGTCAGGACAGGGGGGCCTTCAGCCCCAGCATTTT. Translated: CSASGQGGLQPQHF.

The genes are TRBV7-9 and TRBJ2-3; unclear D gene. The CDR3 length is 14 residues. Germline V CDR1 and CDR2: SEHNR, FQNEAQ (reference sequence). Trimming pared 1 base from V and 4 bases from J, leaving 9 bases between. The CDR3 sequence: CASSLGSPADTQYF. DNA for the CDR3: TGTGCCAGCAGCTTAGGTTCGCCAGCAGATACGCAGTATTTT.

The V call is TRBV20-1, the J call TRBJ1-2, with 7 bases that match TRBD1. This CDR3 has 14 amino acids. Germline CDR1 reads DFQATT; CDR2 reads SNEGSKA (reference sequence). V gave up 6 bases and J gave up 1 base; unmatched junction bases: 8. CDR3 bases: TGCAGTGCGACCGGGACAGCCGATAACTATGGCTACACCTTC. Protein product: CSATGTADNYGYTF.

V is TRBV10-3 and J is TRBJ1-2, with D possibly TRBD1 on 6 matching bases. This CDR3 has 11 residues. V was cut by 7 bases and J by 6 bases, with 9 bases left in between. Germline assignment: CDR1 ENHRY and CDR2 SYGVKD. CDR3 coding DNA: TGTGCCATCATGGGGGGCGATGGCTACACCTTC. Translation: CAIMGGDGYTF.

The chain employs TRBV10-3 and TRBJ2-5; a weak D match, TRBD1 (6 bases). Looked up from germline, CDR1 is ENHRY and CDR2 is SYGVKD. The V gene lost 0 bases and the J gene lost 1 base, with 15 bases spanning the gap. This CDR3 has 17 amino acids. CDR3 region: CAISESGVGHFQETQYF. CDR3 sequence (DNA): TGTGCCATCAGTGAGTCGGGCGTGGGACATTTCCAAGAGACCCAGTACTTC.

This clonotype has a handful of counts. The J gene is TRBJ1-2, the V gene TRBV7-8; 9 bases map to TRBD1. The CDR3 spans 14 residues. Per the germline V gene, CDR1 is SGHVS and CDR2 is FQNEAQ. V lost 3 bases, J lost 6 bases, and 5 bases stayed unmatched. CDR3 in amino acids: CASSLDRGGHGYTF. CDR3 bases: TGTGCCAGCAGCTTGGACAGGGGAGGGCATGGCTACACCTTC.

Concerning this clonotype itself: One end of the junction varies from germline; a read error may be responsible. CDR3 loop: CASSRPGLAGGHTIEETRYF. The DNA of the CDR3 is TGTGCCAGCAGCCGCCCCGGACTAGCGGGAGGCCACACCATCGAGGAGACCCGGTACTTC. The V gene is TRBV27, the J gene TRBJ2-5; 14 bases are shared with TRBD2. This CDR3 is 20 amino acids long. Germline loops: CDR1 MNHEY, CDR2 SMNVEV (reference sequence).

The chain carries TRBV10-3 and TRBJ2-2; 13 bases match TRBD2. This CDR3 is built from 17 residues. V lost 5 bases to trimming and J lost 0 bases; unmatched junction nucleotides: 3. Per germline, CDR1 ENHRY and CDR2 SYGVKD. The CDR3 spells CAISPTSGGPNTGELFF. CDR3 in DNA: TGTGCCATCAGTCCGACTAGCGGGGGGCCGAACACCGGGGAGCTGTTTTTT.

The chain recombines TRBV7-3 with TRBJ2-2; tentatively, D is TRBD1 (6 bases). The V end was cut by 6 bases, the J end by 1 base, with 15 bases between. CDR1 SGHTA and CDR2 FQGTGA come from the germline V gene. The CDR3 has 16 amino acids. The chain's CDR3 is CASSPRGGKNTGELFF. CDR3 bases: TGTGCCAGCAGTCCCAGGGGTGGGAAGAACACCGGGGAGCTGTTTTTT.

This chain connects TRBV6-1 to TRBJ1-1, with D perhaps matching TRBD1 (6 bases). CDR1 is MNHNS, CDR2 SASEGT, per germline. Trimming shortened V by 6 bases and J by 5 bases, and 13 bases separated the two germline ends. The CDR3 is made up of 13 amino acids. The CDR3 DNA is TGTGCCAGCAGGTTAACAGGGTTTACTGAAGCTTTCTTT. Its protein product is CASRLTGFTEAFF.

This clonotype was detected once. The rearrangement uses TRBV18 and TRBJ2-5; D uncertain. The CDR3 has 13 amino acids. Trimming stripped 1 base from V and 4 bases from J, with 7 bases between. Germline V CDR1 and CDR2: KGHSH, LQKENI. The CDR3 nucleotides read TGTGCCAGCTCACCACGAGACGGAGAGACCCAGTACTTC. Translated, it gives CASSPRDGETQYF.

This clonotype was found a few times. J is TRBJ2-5 and V is TRBV4-2; TRBD2 agrees at 7 bases. Germline trimming cut 1 base from V and 5 bases from J; bases unmatched to any gene: 10. Germline V gene lookup returns CDR1 LGHNA and CDR2 YNFKEQ. The CDR3 has 16 amino acids. The CDR3 bases are TGTGCCAGCAGCCAAGGTAGGCTAGCGGCAGGGGAGACCCAGTACTTC. Amino acid sequence: CASSQGRLAAGETQYF.

The chain recombines TRBV6-1 with TRBJ2-5; TRBD1 matches at 8 bases. The germline gives CDR1 MNHNS, CDR2 SASEGT. Losses at the gene ends were 5 bases for V and 7 bases for J; bases not matched to a gene: 9. CDR3 length equals 14 residues. The CDR3 region has the DNA TGTGCCAGCAGTCTAACACCGGGACAGGCGACCCAGTACTTC. Protein sequence: CASSLTPGQATQYF.